This T cell receptor (beta chain) was captured in a study of graft-versus-host responses after intestinal transplantation. Germline V gives CDR1 SGHAT, CDR2 FQNNGV. CDR3 size: 15 residues. V was clipped by 3 bases and J by 6 bases, with 18 bases between them. Comments on this clone: Its target is unknown.

Profiling relied on immunoSEQ multiplex PCR, and the TCRdb table lists in-frame clones only, not all of them. The sample lists around 110,000 clones, roughly 93% seen once, with more than 0.9% in the top ten. The chain joins TRBV11-2 to TRBJ2-7, with D perhaps TRBD1 (5 bases). The specimen was unstimulated CD8+ T cells sorted from spleen or lymph node cells, collected before transplant. The receptor's source is a human donor who was the organ donor for an intestinal transplant. CDR3 sequence reads: CASSFSGQGHVEQYF. CDR3 nucleotide sequence: TGTGCCAGCAGCTTTTCTGGACAAGGACACGTCGAGCAGTACTTC.